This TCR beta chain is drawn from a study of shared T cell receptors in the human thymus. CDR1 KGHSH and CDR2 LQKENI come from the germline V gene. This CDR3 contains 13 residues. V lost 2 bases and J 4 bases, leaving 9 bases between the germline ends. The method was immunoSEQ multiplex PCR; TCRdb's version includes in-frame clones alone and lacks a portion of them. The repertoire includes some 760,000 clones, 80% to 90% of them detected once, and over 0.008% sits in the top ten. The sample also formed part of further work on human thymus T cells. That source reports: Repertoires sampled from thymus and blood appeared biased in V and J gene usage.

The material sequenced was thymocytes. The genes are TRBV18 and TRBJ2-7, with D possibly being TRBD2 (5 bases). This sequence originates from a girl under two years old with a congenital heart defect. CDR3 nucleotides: TGTGCCAGCTCACCAGGGAGCCCATACGAGCAGTACTTC. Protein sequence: CASSPGSPYEQYF.